This T cell receptor beta chain was sequenced during a study of OX40 agonist ivuxolimab in advanced cancers. The wider study: The patients' treatment was ivuxolimab, an agonistic anti-OX40 (CD134) antibody. Partial responses were seen in three patients, one with hepatocellular carcinoma and two with cutaneous melanoma.

Study-wide results and caveats: Antigen specificity was not determined for the expanded peripheral T cells.

Clones were read by immunoSEQ multiplex PCR, and TCRdb kept only the in-frame ones, dropping some. The sample contains roughly 80,000 clones, roughly 90% of which appear only once. Worth noting for this clone: Its antigen is unidentified.

Sample: CD4+ or CD8+ T cells sorted from blood, taken in a trial of the OX40 agonist ivuxolimab. This sequence originates from an adult with an advanced solid tumor such as melanoma, head and neck, liver or kidney cancer.

The CDR3 DNA reads as TGTGCCAGCTCACCGGAGGGGGCACCCCTCCACTTT. As protein: CASSPEGAPLHF. V is TRBV18 and J is TRBJ1-6, with D possibly matching TRBD1 (6 bases). Per germline, CDR1 KGHSH and CDR2 LQKENI. CDR3 size: 12 residues. V lost 3 bases and J 11 bases, leaving 8 bases between the germline ends.